The text below deals with one T cell receptor (beta chain). Assay used: immunoSEQ multiplex PCR; TCRdb lists only in-frame clones, some missing. The sample carries 100,000 to 120,000 clones, 82% recorded once. This CDR3 comprises 13 residues. Germline V gene lookup returns CDR1 SGHTA and CDR2 FQGNSA. Trimming stripped 4 bases from V and 2 bases from J, with 9 bases between. The data derive from a study of control samples from healthy donors and cancer patients. The chain couples TRBV7-2 to TRBJ2-7; TRBD2 might be the D (5 bases). This receptor was identified in a young man in good health. The specimen sequenced was blood. The CDR3 spells CASSSSGTYEQYF. DNA of the CDR3: TGTGCCAGCAGCTCGTCCGGGACCTACGAGCAGTACTTC. The whole variable domain, remainder taken from reference TRBV7-2 and TRBJ2-7, is GAGVSQSPSNKVTEKGKDVELRCDPISGHTALYWYRQSLGQGLEFLIYFQGNSAPDKSGLPSDRFSAERTGGSVSTLTIQRTQQEDSAVYLCASSSSGTYEQYFGPGTRLTVT.